This TCR beta chain was observed in a study of blood T cell repertoires in COVID-19. This CDR3 is 15 amino acids long. The germline V gene has CDR1 SGHRS and CDR2 YFSETQ. V was pared by 0 bases and J by 6 bases, with 10 bases between. Assay used: immunoSEQ multiplex PCR; TCRdb lists only in-frame clones, some missing. The sample shows some 300,000 clones, approximately 89% of them seen only once. The TCR was taken from a woman between 45 and 65 years old who had been exposed to COVID-19. Material for sequencing was PBMCs or T cells enriched from blood (not recorded which). The V and J genes are TRBV5-1 and TRBJ1-6; D is ambiguous. This chain's CDR3 is CASSLAGLGNSPLHF. In DNA form, the CDR3 reads TGCGCCAGCAGCTTGGCGGGGTTGGGTAATTCACCCCTCCACTTT.